This TCR beta chain was captured in a study of T cell repertoires in cytomegalovirus infection. The overall study: Public TCR beta signatures were indicative of both CMV infection and a matching HLA type.

This clonotype was found a few times. TCRdb redid the calling of the reads with MiXCR, one entry per CDR3 protein. The data contain more than 400,000 distinct CDR3 sequences, around a quarter of them seen just once; the ten biggest clones take up over 10%. This TCR was recovered from a human donor in good health (CMV status not recorded). Some clones in this sample may be carry-over from other donors' samples. Sequenced: PBMCs.

The CDR3 sequence is CASSFDPPWSTEAFF. The CDR3 region has the DNA TGTGCCAGCAGTTTCGACCCTCCGTGGAGCACTGAAGCTTTCTTT. This chain uses TRBV28 with TRBJ1-1; D is unclear. Germline loops: CDR1 MDHEN, CDR2 SYDVKM. This CDR3 is built from 15 residues. Trimming pared 3 bases from V and 4 bases from J, leaving 15 bases between.